This T cell receptor (beta chain) was sequenced for a study of T cells in Graves' hyperthyroidism and ophthalmopathy. Study summary: Initial diagnosis, before any treatment, was when peripheral blood was collected. Findings and limits, study-wide: Ophthalmopathy was separated from stable hyperthyroidism by a 13 V-J model.

Trimming cost V 2 bases and J 0 bases, with 13 bases left between them. Germline values: CDR1 SNHLY, CDR2 FYNNEI. The CDR3 sequence is 17 residues long. Clinical Activity Scores of at least 3, NOSPECS grades of at least 4 and durations under 3 months characterized ophthalmopathy patients. This clonotype was counted ten times or more. Its antigen is not known. RNA transcripts yielded amplified TCR beta CDR3 regions. Using the HTBI primer set, a first-round RT-PCR was run on the TCR CDR3. Using its own MiXCR run on the multiplex PCR reads, TCRdb lists one record per CDR3 protein. This table has about 37,000 distinct CDR3 sequences, under 60% appearing once.

Sequencing was performed on blood. The chain recombines TRBV2 with TRBJ2-2; D might be TRBD1 (6 bases). This TCR derives from a man aged 35 to 55 with Graves' ophthalmopathy. The CDR3 DNA reads as TGTGCCAGCAGTGAACCTCTAGACAGGTCGAACACCGGGGAGCTGTTTTTT. Its protein product is CASSEPLDRSNTGELFF.